This T cell receptor beta chain comes out of a study of blood T cells in healthy people across ages. Individuals who donated were healthy Caucasians from Russia aged roughly 6 to 95. As regards this clonotype: The antigen remains unidentified.

General observations from the study: One million T cells yielded diversity estimates that were considered underestimates. Nothing was known about donor CMV status, and this possibly confounded expanded clonotype changes.

The use of a sample-barcoded 5' primer and a J-beta primer mix characterized a second PCR of 7 to 11 cycles. TCRdb reanalysed the 5' RACE reads using MiXCR and keeps one entry per CDR3 protein. The sample records over 1.5 million distinct CDR3 sequences, about 50% being singletons. Per germline, CDR1 WNHNN and CDR2 SYGVQD (reference sequence). The CDR3 spans 13 residues. V lost 6 bases, J lost 3 bases, and 12 bases lay in between. The origin of this receptor is a woman aged 35 to 49 in good health. Sequenced material: blood. The J gene is TRBJ2-7, the V gene TRBV10-1; possibly TRBD1 for D (5 bases). The CDR3 here is CASSRREVYEQYF. The CDR3 region has the DNA TGCGCCAGCAGCCGCAGGGAAGTCTACGAGCAGTACTTC.